The 7 T cell receptor beta chains below all came from one sample that was sequenced in a study of tumor-infiltrating lymphocytes in primary liver carcinoma. Total RNA and DNA came together from 20-30 mg of bulk tissue without cell sorting. Reverse transcription of roughly 0.45 ug total RNA with a constant-region primer produced TCR beta cDNA. It was through three nested multiplex PCR rounds of slightly modified ARM-PCR that TCR beta libraries arose. Researchers ran the first two PCR rounds for approximately 9 cycles each with TRBV1-TRBV30 forward primers and a C-beta reverse primer. TCRdb passed the multiplex PCR reads through MiXCR, listing each CDR3 protein once. In the table there are under 150,000 distinct CDR3 sequences, approximately 68% of which are singletons. The material sequenced was tumor-adjacent normal liver tissue. All receptors come from a woman aged 60-75 years with primary liver carcinoma and hepatitis B virus infection.

A note on this clonotype: This may be a read error, as it is one base from a much larger clone. The chain links TRBV30 to TRBJ1-2; no reliable D call. Per the germline V gene, CDR1 is GTSNPN and CDR2 is SVGIG (reference sequence). V was pared by 2 bases and J by 5 bases, with 12 bases between. The CDR3 is 13 amino acids. CDR3 coding DNA: TGTGCCTGGAGTAGCCAGGCTAGATATGGCTACACCTTC. Its protein is CAWSSQARYGYTF.

This clonotype was observed many times. The V call is TRBV21-1, the J call TRBJ1-5; the tabulated D call, TRBD1, remains unverified against the DNA. TRBV21-1 is classified as a pseudogene. The length of the CDR3 is 16 residues. This chain's CDR3 is CASTHRTGFGNQPQHF. As DNA, the CDR3 is TGTGCCAGCACCCACCGGACAGGGTTTGGCAATCAGCCCCAGCATTTT.

Regarding this clonotype: An end of the junction differs from the germline gene, which may be a read error. The gene calls are TRBV28 and TRBJ1-1; possible D gene TRBD1, 6 bases. There are 13 residues in the CDR3. Per the germline V gene, CDR1 is MDHEN and CDR2 is SYDVKM. In DNA, the CDR3 is TGTGCAAGCATGTTGGGGGCCGGCATTGAAGCTTTCTTT. As protein: CASMLGAGIEAFF.

Of note for this clonotype: The conserved final phenylalanine or tryptophan is absent from the CDR3, which likely points to a read error. This sequence joins TRBV10-2 and TRBJ2-7; 8 positions agree with TRBD2. Looked up from germline, CDR1 is WSHSY and CDR2 is SAAADI. This CDR3 contains 15 residues. The CDR3 DNA is TGTGCCAGCAGCGCCCTAGTAGCGGGAACCTACGAGCAGTACCTC. Translated: CASSALVAGTYEQYL.

The chain links TRBV11-3 to TRBJ2-6; 7 positions agree with TRBD1. The CDR3 sequence is 15 residues long. Germline-derived CDR1 and CDR2 are SGHNT and YENEEA. CDR3 loop: CISSYGDSPTNVLTF. CDR3 sequence (DNA): TGTATCAGCAGCTATGGGGACAGCCCGACCAACGTCCTGACTTTC.

Concerning this clonotype: A much larger clone is a single base away; this may be a read error. The chain's CDR3 is CASSLGWLALGAEHYF. The CDR3 nucleotides are TGTGCCAGCAGCTTAGGGTGGCTAGCCTTGGGGGCCGAGCACTACTTC. The chain carries TRBV7-9 and TRBJ2-7; the D gene is possibly TRBD1 (6 bases). Germline values: CDR1 SEHNR, CDR2 FQNEAQ (reference sequence). CDR3 length: 16 amino acids.

This clonotype was observed once. A read error may produce the germline difference seen at one junction end. The chain carries TRBV6-1 and TRBJ2-2; TRBD1 or TRBD2 may be the D gene (5 bases each). Germline V gene sequence: CDR1 MNHNS, CDR2 SASEGT. The CDR3 length is 13 residues. The CDR3 protein is CASGAGYTGELLF. The CDR3 bases are TGTGCCAGCGGCGCAGGGTACACCGGGGAGCTGCTATTT.